Presented here are 9 T cell receptor beta chains from one specimen sequenced in a study of blood T cells in healthy people across ages. A second PCR of about 6 to 12 cycles used a sample-barcoded 5' primer and a J-beta primer mix. TCRdb ran MiXCR on the 5' RACE reads and lists one entry per CDR3 protein. The data show roughly 1,500,000 distinct CDR3 sequences, 35% to 45% seen once. The sample consisted of blood. These receptor sequences come from a woman between 18 and 29 years old in good health.

This clonotype was seen only a few times. The chain is built from TRBV11-1 and TRBJ1-5, with unresolved D. The CDR3 runs to 15 residues. The V gene's germline CDR1 is SGHAT and CDR2 FQDESV (reference sequence). Trimming left V 3 bases short and J 3 bases short, with 12 bases between. The DNA of the CDR3 is TGTGCCAGCAGCTTCGTTCTAGAAACCAATCAGCCCCAGCATTTT. Protein product: CASSFVLETNQPQHF.

The gene calls are TRBV20-1 and TRBJ1-4; D ambiguous. Germline CDR1 DFQATT, CDR2 SNEGSKA (reference sequence). The length of the CDR3 is 12 residues. The germline V and J ends were trimmed by 6 bases and 5 bases, with 10 bases remaining between them. The CDR3 sequence is CSALLLNEKLFF. As DNA, the CDR3 is TGCAGTGCGCTCCTCTTGAATGAAAAACTGTTTTTT.

This chain uses TRBV7-9 with TRBJ2-5; TRBD1 or TRBD2 may be the D gene (5 bases each). Looked up from germline, CDR1 is SEHNR and CDR2 is FQNEAQ (reference sequence). CDR3 length equals 15 residues. Trimming pared 1 base from V and 4 bases from J, leaving 13 bases between. CDR3 coding DNA: TGTGCCAGCAGCTTAGGGGACCTCGGGGCAGAGACCCAGTACTTC. Protein sequence: CASSLGDLGAETQYF.

This clonotype was seen a handful of times. The J gene is TRBJ2-2, the V gene TRBV6-2 or TRBV6-3; TRBD2 matches 7 bases. This CDR3 spans 16 amino acids. V gave up 5 bases and J gave up 5 bases; unmatched junction bases: 11. CDR1 is MNHEY and CDR2 is SVGEGT in the germline V gene. The CDR3 DNA reads as TGTGCCAGCAGTCATGTACCGGGACTAAGAACCGGGGAGCTGTTTTTT. Encoded protein: CASSHVPGLRTGELFF.

V and J are TRBV4-2 and TRBJ2-5; TRBD1 or TRBD2 may be the D gene (5 bases each). V gave up 2 bases and J gave up 4 bases, with 11 bases separating them. Germline lookup yields CDR1 LGHNA and CDR2 YNFKEQ. There are 14 residues in the CDR3. This CDR3 reads CASSQRGFPETQYF. Written as DNA, the CDR3 is TGTGCCAGCAGCCAACGGGGCTTTCCAGAGACCCAGTACTTC.

The chain joins TRBV27 to TRBJ1-1; TRBD1 is a possible D gene (6 bases). Trimming took off 4 bases at V and 0 bases at J, with 18 bases between the two ends. Germline V gives CDR1 MNHEY, CDR2 SMNVEV (reference sequence). This CDR3 contains 17 residues. The CDR3 coding sequence is TGTGCCAGCAGTTCCCTGCGAGCAGGGGAGATGAACACTGAAGCTTTCTTT. It encodes CASSSLRAGEMNTEAFF.

Details on this clonotype: Relative to the germline gene, one junction end is altered; a read error may explain this. The rearrangement links TRBV5-1 to TRBJ2-6; D remains ambiguous. The CDR3 length is 15 residues. CDR1 is SGHRS, CDR2 YFSETQ, per germline. The CDR3 sequence: CTSSLAGSGANVLTF. CDR3 coding DNA: TGCACCAGCAGCTTGGCTGGCTCTGGGGCCAACGTCCTGACTTTC.

The chain links TRBV6-6 to TRBJ1-4; D possibly corresponds to TRBD1 (5 bases). The germline V gene has CDR1 MNHNY and CDR2 SVGAGI (reference sequence). The CDR3 sequence is 17 residues long. V was cut by 6 bases and J by 3 bases, with 20 bases left in between. The CDR3 bases are TGTGCCAGCAGCCGTGACGGACCCCTGGGGCCTAATGAAAAACTGTTTTTT. The encoded protein is CASSRDGPLGPNEKLFF.

This clonotype was seen a handful of times. The chain couples TRBV20-1 to TRBJ2-4, with D perhaps assigned TRBD1 or TRBD2 (6 bases each). The germline V gene has CDR1 DFQATT and CDR2 SNEGSKA (reference sequence). There are 14 residues in the CDR3. V was clipped by 3 bases and J by 1 base, with 10 bases between them. The CDR3 protein is CSASGGTAKNIQYF. As DNA, the CDR3 is TGCAGTGCTAGCGGGGGCACCGCCAAAAACATTCAGTACTTC.